Each of the 8 T cell receptor beta chains below was sequenced from the same sample in a study of T-cell reconstitution after alpha-beta-depleted transplantation in children. The authors prepared the TCRbeta library with unique molecular identifiers. A single record per CDR3 protein comes from TCRdb applying MiXCR to the PCR reads. Among around 700,000 distinct CDR3 sequences listed, over 10% were seen once. The sequenced sample was PBMCs, obtained before TCRalphabeta/CD19-depleted stem cell transplant. The receptors were sampled from a girl aged 2-10 years with congenital amegakaryocytic thrombocytopenia, due to receive a stem cell transplant.

Only a few counts were recorded for this clonotype. The genes are TRBV12-3 or TRBV12-4 and TRBJ2-7; 7 bases line up with TRBD2. The CDR3 is 12 residues long. Trimming cost V 6 bases and J 5 bases; bases outside gene matches: 4. The CDR3 loop is CASSKGLDEQYF. In DNA form, the CDR3 reads TGTGCCAGCAGCAAAGGACTAGACGAGCAGTACTTC.

This clonotype was observed a handful of times. The J gene is TRBJ1-6, the V gene TRBV7-2; 10 bases are shared with TRBD1. Germline CDR1 is SGHTA and CDR2 is FQGNSA. V was pared by 5 bases and J by 9 bases, with 7 bases of the junction left unmatched. This CDR3 has 15 amino acids. In DNA form, the CDR3 reads TGTGCCAGCAGCATGCCGACAGGGGGCTTTTCACCCCTCCACTTT. Translation: CASSMPTGGFSPLHF. The full variable domain, with the rest looked up from reference TRBV7-2 and TRBJ1-6, is GAGVSQSPSNKVTEKGKDVELRCDPISGHTALYWYRQSLGQGLEFLIYFQGNSAPDKSGLPSDRFSAERTGGSVSTLTIQRTQQEDSAVYLCASSMPTGGFSPLHFGNGTRLTVT.

This sequence joins TRBV29-1 and TRBJ2-1; 9 nucleotides agree with TRBD1. CDR1 is SQVTM, CDR2 ANQGSEA, per germline. The CDR3 is made up of 11 amino acids. With V trimmed by 7 bases and J by 9 bases, 4 bases remained unmatched. The CDR3 nucleotides are TGCAGCGGACAGGGGGATGGTGAGCAGTTCTTC. This translates into CSGQGDGEQFF.

In this sample, this clonotype turned up many times. The chain couples TRBV6-1 to TRBJ2-1; possibly TRBD1 or TRBD2 for D (5 bases each). Looked up from germline, CDR1 is MNHNS and CDR2 is SASEGT. This CDR3 is built from 15 residues. V lost 6 bases and J 8 bases, leaving 20 bases between the germline ends. CDR3 residues: CASSVFRGPGDEQFF. DNA of the CDR3: TGTGCCAGCAGCGTGTTTAGGGGTCCCGGGGATGAGCAGTTCTTC.

This clonotype was recorded a few times. The rearrangement links TRBV3-1 to TRBJ2-1; TRBD2 is a possible D gene (5 bases). With 3 bases removed from V and 6 bases from J, the gap between germline ends came to 12 bases. Germline-derived CDR1 and CDR2 are LGHDT and YNNKEL (reference sequence). The CDR3 covers 14 residues. CDR3 protein: CASSHPGIGNEQFF. In nucleotides, the CDR3 is TGTGCCAGCAGCCACCCGGGGATCGGCAATGAGCAGTTCTTC.

Details on this clonotype: A much larger clone lies a single base off, so this may be a read error. The rearrangement joins TRBV12-3 or TRBV12-4 to TRBJ2-3, with 9 bases matching TRBD1. There are 19 residues in the CDR3. The CDR3 DNA reads TGTGCCTGCAGTTTAATTATCTGGCGGACAGGGGAAAACACAGATACGCAGTATTTT. Protein product: CACSLIIWRTGENTDTQYF.

The chain carries TRBV7-9 and TRBJ2-5, with 9 bases aligning to TRBD1. The V gene end was trimmed by 2 bases and the J gene end by 1 base; junction bases not matched to a gene: 5. This CDR3 is 16 amino acids long. CDR1 is SEHNR and CDR2 is FQNEAQ in the germline V gene (reference sequence). CDR3 bases: TGTGCCAGCAGCTTAACAGGGGGCGCTCCCCAAGAGACCCAGTACTTC. Encoded protein: CASSLTGGAPQETQYF.

In its sample, this clonotype was seen many times. Germline and junction disagree at one end, which may indicate a read error. This sequence joins TRBV12-3 or TRBV12-4 and TRBJ1-1; no reliable D call. The CDR3 covers 12 residues. CDR3 DNA: TGTGCCAGCAGTTTATGGGAAAGTGAAACTTTCTTT. It codes for CASSLWESETFF.